The 23 T cell receptor beta chains reported below all come from one sample, sequenced in a study of blood T cell repertoires in COVID-19. This table comes from immunoSEQ multiplex PCR, and its TCRdb copy is limited to in-frame clones, with some not included. The data contain about 130,000 clones, about 72% of them singletons. The sequencing input was peripheral blood. Receptor source: a woman in her seventies with acute or convalescent COVID-19.

The chain joins TRBV14 to TRBJ2-1, with a possible D match to TRBD1 (5 bases). Deletions cut 4 bases from V and 3 bases from J, with 7 bases between. CDR3 length: 13 amino acids. The V gene's germline CDR1 is SGHDN and CDR2 FVKESK. CDR3 amino acids: CASSPGFYNEQFF. The CDR3 bases are TGTGCCAGCAGCCCAGGGTTCTACAATGAGCAGTTCTTC.

The chain carries TRBV12-3 or TRBV12-4 and TRBJ1-2; D gene ambiguous. Trimming pared 3 bases from V and 4 bases from J, leaving 9 bases between. The CDR3 is 13 residues long. DNA for the CDR3: TGTGCCAGCAGTTTGGGCGTAACCTATGGCTACACCTTC. It translates to CASSLGVTYGYTF.

V is TRBV10-3 and J is TRBJ2-1, with a weak D call TRBD2 (5 bases). V gave up 4 bases and J gave up 6 bases, with 19 bases separating them. Germline-derived CDR1 and CDR2 are ENHRY and SYGVKD. The CDR3 totals 16 residues. In DNA, the CDR3 is TGTGCCATCAGTGTATCGGCTACCAGACTAACCAATGAGCAGTTCTTC. Protein product: CAISVSATRLTNEQFF.

CDR3 residues: CASSASGTSGSNTGELFF. CDR3 DNA: TGTGCCAGCAGTGCCTCCGGGACTAGCGGATCGAACACCGGGGAGCTGTTTTTT. The chain couples TRBV6-1 to TRBJ2-2, with 11 bases aligning to TRBD2. The CDR3 sequence is 18 residues long. Per germline, CDR1 MNHNS and CDR2 SASEGT. V lost 4 bases to trimming and J lost 0 bases; unmatched junction nucleotides: 7.

The chain couples TRBV6-5 to TRBJ1-1; 8 bases fit TRBD1. Germline assignment: CDR1 MNHEY and CDR2 SVGAGI. The length of the CDR3 is 16 residues. The V gene end was trimmed by 4 bases and the J gene end by 5 bases; junction bases not matched to a gene: 12. CDR3 region: CASSSVGQGRGTEAFF. Written as DNA, the CDR3 is TGTGCCAGCAGTTCCGTAGGACAGGGAAGAGGGACTGAAGCTTTCTTT.

The chain uses TRBV2 and TRBJ1-4; 8 bases fit TRBD1. There are 14 residues in the CDR3. Germline lookup yields CDR1 SNHLY and CDR2 FYNNEI. The trim removed 5 bases at V and 8 bases at J, leaving 7 bases unmatched. CDR3 region: CASSFQGAGEKLFF. In DNA form, the CDR3 reads TGTGCCAGCAGTTTCCAGGGGGCGGGGGAAAAACTGTTTTTT.

The chain employs TRBV30 and TRBJ2-3; 8 bases line up with TRBD2. The CDR3 spans 15 residues. V was pared by 3 bases and J by 0 bases, with 5 bases of the junction left unmatched. CDR1 is GTSNPN and CDR2 is SVGIG in the germline V gene (reference sequence). The CDR3 spells CAWSRLATSTDTQYF. Written as DNA, the CDR3 is TGTGCCTGGAGCCGACTAGCGACCAGCACAGATACGCAGTATTTT.

V usage is TRBV4-1 and J usage is TRBJ2-5, with no clear D. CDR1 MGHRA and CDR2 YSYEKL come from the germline V gene. The CDR3 contains 13 residues. The V and J ends lost 1 base and 2 bases respectively, with 5 bases between them. The CDR3 DNA is TGCGCCAGCAGCCAAGCAGCGCAAGAGACCCAGTACTTC. The encoded protein is CASSQAAQETQYF.

The chain joins TRBV7-2 to TRBJ2-1; TRBD2 aligns across 7 bases. The germline CDR1 and CDR2 sequences are SGHTA and FQGNSA. V shed 6 bases and J 8 bases; nucleotides not matched to a gene: 7. The CDR3 extends over 13 amino acids. CDR3 region: CASSPLARDEQFF. Written as DNA, the CDR3 is TGTGCCAGCAGTCCACTAGCGAGGGATGAGCAGTTCTTC.

The gene calls are TRBV2 and TRBJ1-5, with TRBD1 identical over 11 bases. Germline CDR1 and CDR2: SNHLY and FYNNEI. The CDR3 is 18 amino acids. J gave up 1 base and V 6 bases, and 11 bases lay outside the gene matches. Here the CDR3 DNA reads TGTGCCAGCAGCGCGGGACAGGGGGAGCGGCGGAGCAATCAGCCCCAGCATTTT. Protein product: CASSAGQGERRSNQPQHF. Using reference TRBV2 and TRBJ1-5 for the parts outside the CDR3, the full variable domain is EPEVTQTPSHQVTQMGQEVILRCVPISNHLYFYWYRQILGQKVEFLVSFYNNEISEKSEIFDDQFSVERPDGSNFTLKIRSTKLEDSAMYFCASSAGQGERRSNQPQHFGDGTRLSIL.

The chain combines TRBV5-1 with TRBJ1-4, with 9 bases matching TRBD1. The CDR3 consists of 15 residues. J was trimmed by 3 bases and V by 4 bases; bases with no gene match: 4. Germline CDR1 reads SGHRS; CDR2 reads YFSETQ. CDR3 loop: CASSRDRASNEKLFF. CDR3 bases: TGCGCCAGCAGCAGGGACAGGGCGTCTAATGAAAAACTGTTTTTT.

The V call is TRBV28, the J call TRBJ2-3; 9 nucleotides match TRBD1. This CDR3 has 14 amino acids. The V and J ends lost 2 bases and 8 bases, in that order; junction bases with no gene match: 5. Germline CDR1 reads MDHEN; CDR2 reads SYDVKM. CDR3 sequence: CASSLGQGIGTQYF. CDR3 DNA: TGTGCCAGCAGTTTAGGACAGGGGATAGGTACGCAGTATTTT.

The J gene is TRBJ2-3, the V gene TRBV2, with D unresolved. Deletions cut 4 bases from V and 5 bases from J, with 13 bases between. Germline CDR1 reads SNHLY; CDR2 reads FYNNEI. This CDR3 contains 14 residues. In DNA, the CDR3 is TGTGCCAGCAGTGTTGTCCCCCCAGGAGATACGCAGTATTTT. Protein product: CASSVVPPGDTQYF. The full variable domain, in which reference TRBV2 and TRBJ2-3 provide the parts outside the CDR3, is EPEVTQTPSHQVTQMGQEVILRCVPISNHLYFYWYRQILGQKVEFLVSFYNNEISEKSEIFDDQFSVERPDGSNFTLKIRSTKLEDSAMYFCASSVVPPGDTQYFGPGTRLTVL.

This clone was counted between two and nine times. The CDR3 DNA reads as TGCGCCAGCAGCGGGACAGGGGATGGAGGCTACACCTTC. This sequence encodes CASSGTGDGGYTF. This chain uses TRBV5-1 with TRBJ1-2, with 10 bases identical to TRBD1. V was clipped by 4 bases and J by 8 bases; unmatched bases: 5. The germline gives CDR1 SGHRS, CDR2 YFSETQ. This CDR3 spans 13 amino acids.

The rearrangement uses TRBV6-5 and TRBJ2-3; D is undetermined. The CDR3 is 15 amino acids. V shed 8 bases and J shed 0 bases, with 15 bases lying between them. The germline V gene has CDR1 MNHEY and CDR2 SVGAGI. The CDR3 sequence: CASGQMGASTDTQYF. CDR3 bases: TGTGCCAGCGGCCAAATGGGCGCTAGCACAGATACGCAGTATTTT.

This clone was counted only a few times. The rearrangement joins TRBV5-6 to TRBJ1-2; 8 bases match TRBD1. The CDR3 length is 14 residues. Trimming removed 3 bases from V and 7 bases from J; junction bases left unmatched: 8. Germline V CDR1 and CDR2: SGHDT, YYEEEE. CDR3 amino acids: CASSSRTGLGGYTF. CDR3 DNA sequence: TGTGCCAGCAGCTCCCGGACAGGGCTGGGTGGCTACACCTTC.

The rearrangement uses TRBV5-4 and TRBJ1-1; 10 positions match TRBD1. V trimming: 4 bases; J trimming: 2 bases; junction bases outside the gene matches: 5. Per the germline V gene, CDR1 is SGHNT and CDR2 is YYREEE (reference sequence). This CDR3 contains 15 residues. CDR3 sequence: CASSARQGANTEAFF. CDR3 bases: TGTGCCAGCAGCGCGCGACAGGGGGCAAACACTGAAGCTTTCTTT.

The chain links TRBV4-3 to TRBJ2-6, with no clear D. This CDR3 spans 18 amino acids. The germline V gene has CDR1 LGHNA and CDR2 YSLEER. Trimming removed 0 bases at V and 0 bases at J, with 12 bases between. CDR3 nucleotides: TGCGCCAGCAGCCAAGATCACAACAGTTTCTCTGGGGCCAACGTCCTGACTTTC. Translating it yields CASSQDHNSFSGANVLTF.

The chain joins TRBV6-5 to TRBJ2-7; D possibly corresponds to TRBD2 (6 bases). The V gene lost 1 base and the J gene lost 7 bases, with 11 bases spanning the gap. The length of the CDR3 is 13 residues. CDR1 is MNHEY, CDR2 SVGAGI, per germline. The chain's CDR3 is CASSYYSGGEQYF. The CDR3 coding sequence is TGTGCCAGCAGTTACTACTCCGGGGGTGAGCAGTACTTC.

The chain uses TRBV5-1 and TRBJ2-2; TRBD1 is a possible D gene (6 bases). CDR3 length: 15 amino acids. From germline, CDR1 is SGHRS and CDR2 YFSETQ. Deletions cut 2 bases from V and 6 bases from J, with 14 bases between. CDR3 in amino acids: CASSLNLQGPGELFF. The CDR3 nucleotides read TGCGCCAGCAGCTTAAACCTACAGGGTCCCGGGGAGCTGTTTTTT.

V and J are TRBV5-4 and TRBJ2-2; 10 nucleotides align to TRBD1. CDR3 size: 16 residues. The V gene's germline CDR1 is SGHNT and CDR2 YYREEE (reference sequence). V trimming: 4 bases; J trimming: 8 bases; junction bases outside the gene matches: 11. The CDR3 loop reads CASSQTRQGARGELFF. The DNA of the CDR3 is TGTGCCAGCAGCCAAACGAGACAGGGGGCGAGAGGGGAGCTGTTTTTT.

The chain carries TRBV7-9 and TRBJ2-1; TRBD2 agrees at 8 bases. V was pared by 10 bases and J by 4 bases, with 9 bases of the junction left unmatched. The CDR3 covers 14 residues. The germline V gene encodes CDR1 SEHNR and CDR2 FQNEAQ (reference sequence). The CDR3 reads CATESGSPYNEQFF. DNA for the CDR3: TGTGCCACCGAGAGCGGGAGTCCTTACAATGAGCAGTTCTTC.

The chain has TRBV27 and TRBJ2-2; 12 nucleotides match TRBD2. This CDR3 spans 17 amino acids. Germline CDR1 reads MNHEY; CDR2 reads SMNVEV (reference sequence). V shed 4 bases, J shed 3 bases, and the junction held 6 bases outside the gene matches. CDR3 loop: CASSSPSGGAYTGELFF. As DNA, the CDR3 is TGTGCCAGCAGTTCCCCTAGCGGGGGGGCCTACACCGGGGAGCTGTTTTTT.